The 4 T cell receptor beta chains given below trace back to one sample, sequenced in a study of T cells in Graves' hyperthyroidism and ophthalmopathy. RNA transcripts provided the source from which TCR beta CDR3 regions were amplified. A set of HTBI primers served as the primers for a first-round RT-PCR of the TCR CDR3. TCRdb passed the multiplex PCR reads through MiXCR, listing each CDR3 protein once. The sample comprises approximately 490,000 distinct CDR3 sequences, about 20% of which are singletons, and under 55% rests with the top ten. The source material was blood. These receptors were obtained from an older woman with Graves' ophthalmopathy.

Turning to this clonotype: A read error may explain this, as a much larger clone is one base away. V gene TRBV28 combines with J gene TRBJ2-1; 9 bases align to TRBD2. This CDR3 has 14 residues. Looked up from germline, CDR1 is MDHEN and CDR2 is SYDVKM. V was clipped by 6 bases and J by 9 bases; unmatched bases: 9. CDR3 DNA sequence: TGTGCCAGCAGACCTAGCGGGACGGGGAGTGAGCAGTTCTTC. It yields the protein CASRPSGTGSEQFF.

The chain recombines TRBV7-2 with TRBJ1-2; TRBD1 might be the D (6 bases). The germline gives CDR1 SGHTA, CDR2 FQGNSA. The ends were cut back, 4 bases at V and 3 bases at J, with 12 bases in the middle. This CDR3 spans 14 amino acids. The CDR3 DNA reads TGTGCCAGCAGCTCCACAGGGTACGACTATGGCTACACCTTC. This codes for CASSSTGYDYGYTF.

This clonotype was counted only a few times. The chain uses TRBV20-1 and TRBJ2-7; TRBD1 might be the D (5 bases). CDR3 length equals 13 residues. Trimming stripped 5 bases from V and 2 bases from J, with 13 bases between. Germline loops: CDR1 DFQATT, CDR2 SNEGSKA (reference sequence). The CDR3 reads CSALSRQTYEQYF. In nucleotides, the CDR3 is TGCAGTGCTCTGTCCCGACAGACCTACGAGCAGTACTTC.

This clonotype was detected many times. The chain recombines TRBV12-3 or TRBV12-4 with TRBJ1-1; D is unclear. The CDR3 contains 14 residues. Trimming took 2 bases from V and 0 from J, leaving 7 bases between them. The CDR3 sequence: CASSLFKVNTEAFF. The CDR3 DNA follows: TGTGCCAGCAGTTTATTTAAAGTGAACACTGAAGCTTTCTTT.